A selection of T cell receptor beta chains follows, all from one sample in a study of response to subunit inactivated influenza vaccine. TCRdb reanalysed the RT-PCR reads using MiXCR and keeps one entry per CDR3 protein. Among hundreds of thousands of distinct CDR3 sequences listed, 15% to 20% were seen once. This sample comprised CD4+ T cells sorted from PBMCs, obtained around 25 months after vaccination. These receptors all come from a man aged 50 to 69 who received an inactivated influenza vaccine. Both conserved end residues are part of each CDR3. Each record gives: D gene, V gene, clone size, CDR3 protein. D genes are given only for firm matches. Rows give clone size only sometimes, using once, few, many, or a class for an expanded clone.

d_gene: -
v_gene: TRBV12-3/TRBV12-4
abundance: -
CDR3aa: CASTETSNTEAFF

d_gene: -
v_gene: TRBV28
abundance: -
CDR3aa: CASSLGTHSYEQYF

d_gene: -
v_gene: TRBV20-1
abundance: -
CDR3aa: CSAKAIGDHSNQPQHF

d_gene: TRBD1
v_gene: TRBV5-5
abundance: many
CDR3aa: CASSLAPGQGEKLFF

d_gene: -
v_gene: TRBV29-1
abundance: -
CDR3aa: CSFGTAQETQYF

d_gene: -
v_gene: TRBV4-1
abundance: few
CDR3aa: CASSQQAIGETQYF

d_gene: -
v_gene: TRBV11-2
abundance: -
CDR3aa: CASSLVGRPTQYF

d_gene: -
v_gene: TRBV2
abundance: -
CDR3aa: CASIRWDGELFF

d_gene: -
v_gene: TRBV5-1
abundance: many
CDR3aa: CASSFEGGIQYF

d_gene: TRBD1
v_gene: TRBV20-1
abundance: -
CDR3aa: CSARDLGQGRNEQYF

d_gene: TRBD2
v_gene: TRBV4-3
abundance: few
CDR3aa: CASSQDRGGTPQYF

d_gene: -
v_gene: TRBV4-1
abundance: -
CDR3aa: CASSQHSGGSSYEQYF

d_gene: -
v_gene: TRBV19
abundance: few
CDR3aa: CASSDGGIKNIQYF

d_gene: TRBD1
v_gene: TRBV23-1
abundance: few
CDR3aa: CASNRGALDEQFF

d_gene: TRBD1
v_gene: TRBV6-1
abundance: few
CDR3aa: CASRLHRGPNQPQHF

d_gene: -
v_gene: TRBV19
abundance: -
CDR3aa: CASTNKRVSGNTIYF

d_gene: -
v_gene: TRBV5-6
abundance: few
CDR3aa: CASSLGGGNGYTF

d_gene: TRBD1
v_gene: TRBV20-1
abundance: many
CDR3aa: CSAAGGAYTGELFF

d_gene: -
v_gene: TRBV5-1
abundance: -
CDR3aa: CASSPDGLRGNEQFF

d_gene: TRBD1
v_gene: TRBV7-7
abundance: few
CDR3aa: CASSSGQGVKDTQYF

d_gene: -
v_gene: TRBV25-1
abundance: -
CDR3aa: CASRRSGGSTDTQYF

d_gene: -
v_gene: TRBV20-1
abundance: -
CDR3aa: CSASHRTDSSHIHGYTF

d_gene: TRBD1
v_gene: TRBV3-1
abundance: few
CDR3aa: CASSHTGVYTDTQYF

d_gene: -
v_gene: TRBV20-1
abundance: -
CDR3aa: CSGGRSTNTDTQYF

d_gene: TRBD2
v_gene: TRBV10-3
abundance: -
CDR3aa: CAISPGLAGPHEQFF

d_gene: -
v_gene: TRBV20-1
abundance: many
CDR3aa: CSAYLAHEQYF

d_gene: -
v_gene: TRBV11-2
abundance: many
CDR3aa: CASRHTGHGTEAFF

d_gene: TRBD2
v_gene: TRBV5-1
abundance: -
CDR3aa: CASNGGGADTQYF

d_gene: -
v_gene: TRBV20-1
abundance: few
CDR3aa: CSARDQRGTDTQYF

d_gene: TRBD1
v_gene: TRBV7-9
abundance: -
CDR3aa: CASSFRQGPGANVLTF

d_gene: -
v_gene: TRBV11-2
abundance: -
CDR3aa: CASSPPGRRRNEQFF

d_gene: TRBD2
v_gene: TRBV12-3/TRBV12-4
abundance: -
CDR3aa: CASSALLTSIAHEQYF

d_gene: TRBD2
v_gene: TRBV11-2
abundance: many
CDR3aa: CASSWQLAGSTDTQYF

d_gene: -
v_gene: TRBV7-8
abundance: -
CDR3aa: CASGSTGNQPQHF

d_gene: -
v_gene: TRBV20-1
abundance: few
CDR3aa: CSAGGQNTEAFF

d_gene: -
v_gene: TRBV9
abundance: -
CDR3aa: CASSVLPENTEAFF

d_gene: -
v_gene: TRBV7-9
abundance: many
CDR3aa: CASSSTSSSYEQYF

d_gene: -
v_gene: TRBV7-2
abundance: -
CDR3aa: CASRPGGRGTDTQYF